This T cell receptor beta chain stems from a study of blood T cell repertoires in COVID-19. Clones were sequenced by immunoSEQ multiplex PCR, and TCRdb holds only the in-frame ones, with some missing. The sample comprises under 250,000 clones, over 80% of which are singletons, and just over 2.5% rests with the top ten. This clone was recorded once. The CDR3 is 15 amino acids. V dropped 2 bases and J dropped 4; count of bases not matched to a gene: 8. Per germline, CDR1 SGHKS and CDR2 YYEKEE (reference sequence). The sequence came from a woman aged 70 to 79 with active or convalescent COVID-19. The sample consisted of peripheral blood. The chain couples TRBV5-5 to TRBJ2-5; TRBD2 agrees at 7 bases. The CDR3 protein is CASSLESLAAETQYF. CDR3 coding DNA: TGTGCCAGCAGCTTAGAGAGCCTAGCGGCAGAGACCCAGTACTTC.